Sequencing of this TCR beta chain was carried out in a study of T cells in Graves' hyperthyroidism and ophthalmopathy. Template material for amplifying TCR beta CDR3 regions consisted of RNA transcripts. First-round RT-PCR targeting the TCR CDR3 was performed with the HTBI primer set. MiXCR was run by TCRdb on the multiplex PCR reads, yielding one entry per CDR3 protein. The table shows roughly 500,000 distinct CDR3 sequences, with about 16% occurring only once. J lost 0 bases, V lost 3 bases, and 4 bases had no gene match. This CDR3 is 15 amino acids long. The V gene's germline CDR1 is SGHTA and CDR2 FQGNSA. There are many counts of this clonotype.

The chain recombines TRBV7-2 with TRBJ2-7; 8 bases align to TRBD2. This receptor was identified in a woman between 25 and 40 years old with Graves' ophthalmopathy. The sequencing sample was made of blood. CDR3 in DNA: TGTGCCAGCAGCTTTCTAGCGGGCACCTCCTACGAGCAGTACTTC. It specifies CASSFLAGTSYEQYF.